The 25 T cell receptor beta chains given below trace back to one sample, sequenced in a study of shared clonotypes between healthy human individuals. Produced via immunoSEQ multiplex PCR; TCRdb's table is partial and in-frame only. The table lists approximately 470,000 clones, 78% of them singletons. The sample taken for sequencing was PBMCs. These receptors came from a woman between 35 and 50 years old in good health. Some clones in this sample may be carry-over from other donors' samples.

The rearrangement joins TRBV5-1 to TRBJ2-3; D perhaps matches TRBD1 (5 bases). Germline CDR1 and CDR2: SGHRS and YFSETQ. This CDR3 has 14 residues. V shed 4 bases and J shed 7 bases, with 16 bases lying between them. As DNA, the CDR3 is TGCGCCAGCAGCGGCAGACAAGGGGTACATACGCAGTATTTT. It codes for CASSGRQGVHTQYF.

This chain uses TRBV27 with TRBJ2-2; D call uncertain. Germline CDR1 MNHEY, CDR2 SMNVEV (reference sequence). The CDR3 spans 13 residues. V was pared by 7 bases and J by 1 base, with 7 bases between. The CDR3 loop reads CASTMGNTGELFF. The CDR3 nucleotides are TGTGCCAGCACCATGGGGAACACCGGGGAGCTGTTTTTT.

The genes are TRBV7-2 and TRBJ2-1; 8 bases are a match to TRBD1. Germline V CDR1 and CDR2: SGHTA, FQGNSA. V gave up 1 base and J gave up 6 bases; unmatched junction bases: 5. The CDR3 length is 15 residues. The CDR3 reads CASSLGRGPSNEQFF. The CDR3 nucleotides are TGTGCCAGCAGCTTAGGCAGGGGGCCGTCCAATGAGCAGTTCTTC.

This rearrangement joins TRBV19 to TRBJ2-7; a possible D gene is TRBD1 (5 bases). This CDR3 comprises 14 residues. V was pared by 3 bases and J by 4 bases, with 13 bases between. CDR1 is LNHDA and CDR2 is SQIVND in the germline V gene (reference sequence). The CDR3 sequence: CASSMGLDNYEQYF. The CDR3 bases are TGTGCCAGTAGTATGGGGCTAGATAATTACGAGCAGTACTTC.

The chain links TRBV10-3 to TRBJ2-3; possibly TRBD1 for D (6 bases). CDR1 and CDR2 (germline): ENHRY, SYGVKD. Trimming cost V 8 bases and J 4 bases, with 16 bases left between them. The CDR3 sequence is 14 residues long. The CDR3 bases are TGTGCCATCGGTGGTTTAACAGGGTCAGATACGCAGTATTTT. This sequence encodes CAIGGLTGSDTQYF.

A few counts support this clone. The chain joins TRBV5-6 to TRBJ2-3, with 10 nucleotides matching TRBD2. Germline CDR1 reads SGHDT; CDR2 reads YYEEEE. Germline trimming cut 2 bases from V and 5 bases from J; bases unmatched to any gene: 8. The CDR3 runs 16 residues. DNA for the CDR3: TGTGCCAGCAGCTTCCCCTCTCTAGCGGGAGTAGATACGCAGTATTTT. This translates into CASSFPSLAGVDTQYF.

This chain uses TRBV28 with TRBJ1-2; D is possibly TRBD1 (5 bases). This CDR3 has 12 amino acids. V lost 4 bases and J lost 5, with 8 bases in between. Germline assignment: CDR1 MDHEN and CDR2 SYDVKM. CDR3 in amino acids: CASSSTEYGYTF. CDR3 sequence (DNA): TGTGCCAGCAGTTCGACAGAATATGGCTACACCTTC.

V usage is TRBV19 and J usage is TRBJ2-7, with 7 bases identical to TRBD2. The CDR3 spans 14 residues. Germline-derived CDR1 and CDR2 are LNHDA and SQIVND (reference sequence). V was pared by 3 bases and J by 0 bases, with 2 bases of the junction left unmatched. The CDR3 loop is CASSMGGVSYEQYF. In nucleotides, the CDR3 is TGTGCCAGTAGTATGGGGGGGGTCTCCTACGAGCAGTACTTC.

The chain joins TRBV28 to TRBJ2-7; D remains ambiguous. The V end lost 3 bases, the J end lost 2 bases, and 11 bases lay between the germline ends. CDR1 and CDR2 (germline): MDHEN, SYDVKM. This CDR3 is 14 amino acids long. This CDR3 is CASSFSRVPYEQYF. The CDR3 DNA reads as TGTGCCAGCAGTTTTTCTCGGGTTCCCTACGAGCAGTACTTC.

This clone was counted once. CDR3 sequence reads: CASSLVRERTDTQYF. CDR3 in DNA: TGTGCCAGCAGCTTGGTCCGGGAAAGGACAGATACGCAGTATTTT. The V call is TRBV5-4, the J call TRBJ2-3; D perhaps matches TRBD2 (5 bases). V gave up 0 bases and J gave up 3 bases, with 11 bases separating them. The CDR3 spans 15 residues. Per germline, CDR1 SGHNT and CDR2 YYREEE (reference sequence).

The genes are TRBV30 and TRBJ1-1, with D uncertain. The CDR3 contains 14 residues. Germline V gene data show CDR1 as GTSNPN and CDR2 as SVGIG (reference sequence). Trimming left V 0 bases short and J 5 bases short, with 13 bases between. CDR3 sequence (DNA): TGTGCCTGGAGTGTAGGTCCCAGATTTACTGAAGCTTTCTTT. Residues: CAWSVGPRFTEAFF.

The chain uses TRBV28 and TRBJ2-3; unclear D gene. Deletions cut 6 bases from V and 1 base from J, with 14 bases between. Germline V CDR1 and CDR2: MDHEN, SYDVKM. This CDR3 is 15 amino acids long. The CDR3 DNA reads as TGTGCCAGCAGATCGGGCCTGTCCCGCACAGATACGCAGTATTTT. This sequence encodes CASRSGLSRTDTQYF. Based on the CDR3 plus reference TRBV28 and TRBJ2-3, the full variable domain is DVKVTQSSRYLVKRTGEKVFLECVQDMDHENMFWYRQDPGLGLRLIYFSYDVKMKEKGDIPEGYSVSREKKERFSLILESASTNQTSMYLCASRSGLSRTDTQYFGPGTRLTVL.

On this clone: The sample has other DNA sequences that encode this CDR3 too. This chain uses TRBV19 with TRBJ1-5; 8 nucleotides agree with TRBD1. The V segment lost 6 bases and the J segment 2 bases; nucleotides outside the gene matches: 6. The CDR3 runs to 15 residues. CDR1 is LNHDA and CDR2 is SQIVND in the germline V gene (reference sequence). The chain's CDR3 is CASSRGQGRNQPQHF. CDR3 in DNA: TGTGCCAGTAGCAGAGGACAGGGACGCAATCAGCCCCAGCATTTT. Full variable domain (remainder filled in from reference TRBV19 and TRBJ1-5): DGGITQSPKYLFRKEGQNVTLSCEQNLNHDAMYWYRQDPGQGLRLIYYSQIVNDFQKGDIAEGYSVSREKKESFPLTVTSAQKNPTAFYLCASSRGQGRNQPQHFGDGTRLSIL.

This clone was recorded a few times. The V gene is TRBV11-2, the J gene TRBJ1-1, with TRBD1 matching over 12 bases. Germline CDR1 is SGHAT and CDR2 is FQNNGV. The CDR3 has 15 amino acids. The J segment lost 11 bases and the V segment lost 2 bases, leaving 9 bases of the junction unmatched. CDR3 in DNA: TGTGCCAGCAGCTTACTTCCGGGACAGGGGGCAACGGCTTTCTTT. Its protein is CASSLLPGQGATAFF.

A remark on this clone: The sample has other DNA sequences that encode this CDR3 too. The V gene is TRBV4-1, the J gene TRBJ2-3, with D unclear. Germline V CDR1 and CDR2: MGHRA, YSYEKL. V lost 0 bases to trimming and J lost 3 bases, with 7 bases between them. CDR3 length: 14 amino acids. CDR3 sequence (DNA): TGCGCCAGCAGCCAAGATCGAGGTACAGATACGCAGTATTTT. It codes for CASSQDRGTDTQYF.

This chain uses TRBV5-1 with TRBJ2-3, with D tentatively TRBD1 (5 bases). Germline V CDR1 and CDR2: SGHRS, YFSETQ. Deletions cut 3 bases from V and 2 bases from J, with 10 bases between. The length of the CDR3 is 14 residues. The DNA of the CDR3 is TGCGCCAGCAGCTCGCAGGGTGACACAGATACGCAGTATTTT. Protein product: CASSSQGDTDTQYF.

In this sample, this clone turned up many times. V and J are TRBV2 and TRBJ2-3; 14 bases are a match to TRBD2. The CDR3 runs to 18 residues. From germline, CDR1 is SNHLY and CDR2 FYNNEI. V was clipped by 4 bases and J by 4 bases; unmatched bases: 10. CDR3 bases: TGTGCCAGCAGTGGGGGGACTAGCGGGAGCCAGAATGCAGATACGCAGTATTTT. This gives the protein CASSGGTSGSQNADTQYF.

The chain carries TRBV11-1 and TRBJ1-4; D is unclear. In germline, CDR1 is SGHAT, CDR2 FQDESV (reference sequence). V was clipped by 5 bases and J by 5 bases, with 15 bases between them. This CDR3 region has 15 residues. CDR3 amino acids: CASSRLKGLNEKLFF. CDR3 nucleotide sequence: TGTGCCAGCAGCCGTCTTAAGGGCCTGAATGAAAAACTGTTTTTT.

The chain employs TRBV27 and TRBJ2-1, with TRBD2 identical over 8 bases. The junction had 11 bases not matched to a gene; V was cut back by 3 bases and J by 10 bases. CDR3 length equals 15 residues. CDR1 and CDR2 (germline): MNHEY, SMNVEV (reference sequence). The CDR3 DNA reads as TGTGCCAGCAGTTTCCGACTAGCGCGCTCTCTGGAGCAGTTCTTC. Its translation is CASSFRLARSLEQFF.

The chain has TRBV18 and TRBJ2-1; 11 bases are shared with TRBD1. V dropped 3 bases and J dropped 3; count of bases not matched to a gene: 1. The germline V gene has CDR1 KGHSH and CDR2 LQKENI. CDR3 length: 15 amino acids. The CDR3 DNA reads TGTGCCAGCTCACCGGACAGGGGGCACTACAATGAGCAGTTCTTC. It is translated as CASSPDRGHYNEQFF.

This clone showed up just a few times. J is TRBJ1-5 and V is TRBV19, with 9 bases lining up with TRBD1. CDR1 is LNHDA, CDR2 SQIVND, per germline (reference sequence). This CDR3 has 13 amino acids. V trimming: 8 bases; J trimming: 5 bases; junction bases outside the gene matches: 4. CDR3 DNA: TGTGCCAGTTCAGGACAGGGGCATCAGCCCCAGCATTTT. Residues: CASSGQGHQPQHF.

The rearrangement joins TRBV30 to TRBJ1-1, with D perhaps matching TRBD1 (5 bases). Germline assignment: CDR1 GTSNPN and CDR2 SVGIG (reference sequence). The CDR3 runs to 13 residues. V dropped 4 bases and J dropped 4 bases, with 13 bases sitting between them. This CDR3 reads CAWKGTRPTEAFF. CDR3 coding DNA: TGTGCCTGGAAGGGGACGCGGCCCACTGAAGCTTTCTTT.

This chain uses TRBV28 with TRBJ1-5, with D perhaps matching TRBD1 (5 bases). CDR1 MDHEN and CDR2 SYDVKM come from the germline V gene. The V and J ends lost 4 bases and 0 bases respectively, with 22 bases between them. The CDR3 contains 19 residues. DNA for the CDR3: TGTGCCAGCAGTTGGTTCGTGTCCAGGGAGACATATAGCAATCAGCCCCAGCATTTT. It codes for CASSWFVSRETYSNQPQHF.

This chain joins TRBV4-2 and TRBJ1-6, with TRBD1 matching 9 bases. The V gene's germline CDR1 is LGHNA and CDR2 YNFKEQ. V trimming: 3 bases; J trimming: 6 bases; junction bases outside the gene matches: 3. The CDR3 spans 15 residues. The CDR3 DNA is TGTGCCAGCAGCCAGGGGACAGGGACTAATTCACCCCTCCACTTT. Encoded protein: CASSQGTGTNSPLHF.

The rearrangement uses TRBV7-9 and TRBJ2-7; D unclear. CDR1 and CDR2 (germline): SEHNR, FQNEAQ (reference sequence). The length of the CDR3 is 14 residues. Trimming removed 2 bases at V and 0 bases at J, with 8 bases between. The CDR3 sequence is CASSLSANSYEQYF. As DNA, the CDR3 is TGTGCCAGCAGCTTAAGCGCGAACTCCTACGAGCAGTACTTC.